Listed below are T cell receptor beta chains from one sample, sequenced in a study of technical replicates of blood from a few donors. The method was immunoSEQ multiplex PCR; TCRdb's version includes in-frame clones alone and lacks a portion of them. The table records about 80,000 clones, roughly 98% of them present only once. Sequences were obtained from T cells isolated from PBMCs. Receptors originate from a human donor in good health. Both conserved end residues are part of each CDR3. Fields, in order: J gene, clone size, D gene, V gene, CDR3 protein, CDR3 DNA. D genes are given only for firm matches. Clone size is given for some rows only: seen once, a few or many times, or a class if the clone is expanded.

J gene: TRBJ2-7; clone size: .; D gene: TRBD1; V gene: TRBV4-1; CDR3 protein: CASRGQANSYEQYF; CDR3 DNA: TGCGCCAGCAGGGGACAGGCCAACTCCTACGAGCAGTACTTC
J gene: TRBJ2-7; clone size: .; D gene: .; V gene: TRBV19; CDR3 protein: CASSIALPYEQYF; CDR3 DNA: TGTGCCAGTAGTATAGCACTCCCCTACGAGCAGTACTTC
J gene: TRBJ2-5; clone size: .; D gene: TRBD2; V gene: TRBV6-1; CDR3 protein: CASRRTSGSQETQYF; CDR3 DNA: TGTGCCAGCAGGCGGACTAGCGGTAGCCAAGAGACCCAGTACTTC
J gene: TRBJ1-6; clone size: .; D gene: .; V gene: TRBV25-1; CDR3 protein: CASSEDVRGSYNSPLHF; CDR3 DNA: TGTGCCAGCAGCGAAGATGTCAGGGGCTCCTATAATTCACCCCTCCACTTT
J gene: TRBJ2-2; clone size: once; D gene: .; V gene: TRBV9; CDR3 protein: CASSLGRGIGTGELFF; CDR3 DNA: TGTGCCAGCAGCTTGGGTAGGGGGATCGGCACCGGGGAGCTGTTTTTT
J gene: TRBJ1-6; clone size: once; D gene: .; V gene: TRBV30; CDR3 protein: CAWSSGVDNSPLHF; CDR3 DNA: TGTGCCTGGAGTTCGGGGGTAGATAATTCACCCCTCCACTTT
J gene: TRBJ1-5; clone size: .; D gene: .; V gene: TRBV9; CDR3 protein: CASSVGADYSNQPQHF; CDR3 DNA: TGTGCCAGCAGCGTAGGGGCAGATTATAGCAATCAGCCCCAGCATTTT
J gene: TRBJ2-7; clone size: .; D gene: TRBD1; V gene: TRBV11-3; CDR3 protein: CASSFFRDRSYEQYF; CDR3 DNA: TGTGCCAGCAGCTTTTTCCGGGACAGATCCTACGAGCAGTACTTC
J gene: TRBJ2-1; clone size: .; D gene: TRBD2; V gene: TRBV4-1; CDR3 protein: CASSQDRRGGIYNEQFF; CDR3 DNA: TGCGCCAGCAGCCAAGATCGGCGGGGGGGCATCTACAATGAGCAGTTCTTC
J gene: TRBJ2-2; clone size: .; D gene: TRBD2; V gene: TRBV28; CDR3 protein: CASSSTSGRSTGELFF; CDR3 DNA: TGTGCCAGCAGTTCGACTAGCGGGAGGTCAACCGGGGAGCTGTTTTTT
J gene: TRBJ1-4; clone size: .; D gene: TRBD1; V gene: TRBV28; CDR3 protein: CASSGPGQGKEKLFF; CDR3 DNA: TGTGCCAGCAGTGGCCCCGGACAGGGGAAAGAAAAACTGTTTTTT
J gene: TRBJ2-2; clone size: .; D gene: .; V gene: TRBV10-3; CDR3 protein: CAIPGLTGELFF; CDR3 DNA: TGTGCCATCCCAGGCCTGACCGGGGAGCTGTTTTTT
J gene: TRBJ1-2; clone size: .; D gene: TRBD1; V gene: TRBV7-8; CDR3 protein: CASSLYRGSYTF; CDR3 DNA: TGTGCCAGCAGCCTATACAGGGGAAGCTACACCTTC
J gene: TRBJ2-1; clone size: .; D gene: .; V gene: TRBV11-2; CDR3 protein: CASSLVLSWTAYNEQFF; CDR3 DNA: TGTGCCAGCAGCTTAGTTTTGAGTTGGACAGCTTACAATGAGCAGTTCTTC
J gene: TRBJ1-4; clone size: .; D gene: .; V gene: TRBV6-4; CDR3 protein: CASSDETNEKLFF; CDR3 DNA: TGTGCCAGCAGTGACGAGACTAATGAAAAACTGTTTTTT
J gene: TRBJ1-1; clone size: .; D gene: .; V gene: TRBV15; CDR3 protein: CATSFQRGGDTEAFF; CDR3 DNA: TGTGCCACCAGCTTCCAAAGGGGAGGGGACACTGAAGCTTTCTTT